This T cell receptor (beta chain) was sequenced during a study of naive and memory T cell subsets. The beta constant-region primer was an equimolar mix of two oligonucleotides covering TRBC1 and TRBC2. Each CDR3 protein is one row after TCRdb ran MiXCR on the UMI-ligation and nested PCR reads. The top ten hold 0.75% to 1% of the sample, which has 75,000 to 85,000 distinct CDR3 sequences, roughly 14% seen once. From the second PCR step, alpha and beta chains were amplified apart. CDR1 ENHRY and CDR2 SYGVKD come from the germline V gene. V was clipped by 3 bases and J by 0 bases, with 9 bases between them. The CDR3 contains 15 residues.

The rearrangement joins TRBV10-3 to TRBJ1-5; possibly TRBD1 for D (5 bases). The receptor was derived from a human donor in good health. Sequenced material: central memory CD4+ T cells from blood. DNA for the CDR3: TGTGCCATCAGTGAAGGGACTAATAGCAATCAGCCCCAGCATTTT. It translates to CAISEGTNSNQPQHF.